Below, 30 T cell receptor beta chains from the same sample are listed, as sequenced in a study of monozygotic twins with inflammatory bowel disease. TCRdb re-called the 5' RACE reads; every CDR3 protein appears as one record, without DNA. The sample spans roughly 160,000 distinct CDR3 sequences; the ten largest clones claim roughly 7%. Sequencing was done on a sample of blood. These receptors were obtained from a human donor with ulcerative colitis or Crohn's disease, or a healthy co-twin of an affected twin (not recorded which).

The chain uses TRBV7-2 and TRBJ2-3; with no DNA, the TCRdb D assignment of TRBD2 cannot be verified. Germline V gives CDR1 SGHTA, CDR2 FQGNSA. The CDR3 has 14 amino acids. This CDR3 reads CASTRQGPADTQYF.

The V and J genes are TRBV6-1 and TRBJ2-3; TCRdb's D call, TRBD2, is unchecked because there is no DNA. CDR3 length: 12 amino acids. Germline assignment: CDR1 MNHNS and CDR2 SASEGT. Here the CDR3 reads CASSVMGATQYF.

CDR3 in amino acids: CSAIRVSTGNTIYF. The chain employs TRBV20-1 and TRBJ1-3; the D call from TCRdb, TRBD1, cannot be confirmed without DNA. CDR3 length: 14 amino acids. Per germline, CDR1 DFQATT and CDR2 SNEGSKA (reference sequence).

J is TRBJ1-5 and V is TRBV29-1. The CDR3 has 12 residues. Germline values: CDR1 SQVTM, CDR2 ANQGSEA. CDR3 amino acids: CSVGREGQPQHF.

This chain connects TRBV5-6 to TRBJ1-2. Germline CDR1 SGHDT, CDR2 YYEEEE. This CDR3 is 15 amino acids long. The CDR3 here is CASEGPLMSNYGYTF.

The chain is built from TRBV6-2 or TRBV6-3 and TRBJ2-1. Germline assignment: CDR1 MNHEY and CDR2 SVGEGT. The CDR3 is 16 amino acids. The CDR3 loop reads CASSFLGGSTYNEQFF.

The gene calls are TRBV20-1 and TRBJ1-1; as DNA is missing, the TRBD1 call by TCRdb cannot be tested. There are 14 residues in the CDR3. Germline CDR1 and CDR2: DFQATT and SNEGSKA (reference sequence). CDR3 residues: CSGPEEGARTEAFF.

The chain recombines TRBV7-2 with TRBJ2-7. The CDR3 runs to 14 residues. Germline V gene data show CDR1 as SGHTA and CDR2 as FQGNSA. Here the CDR3 reads CASSSERGPHEQYF.

This chain links TRBV27 with TRBJ1-6; the D gene TCRdb calls, TRBD1, cannot be checked with no DNA. Germline V gene data show CDR1 as MNHEY and CDR2 as SMNVEV (reference sequence). The CDR3 covers 15 residues. The CDR3 region is CASTNYQGSNSPLHF.

This rearrangement joins TRBV28 to TRBJ1-5; TCRdb's assignment of TRBD1 cannot be checked, as there is no DNA. Germline loops: CDR1 MDHEN, CDR2 SYDVKM. CDR3 length equals 13 residues. CDR3 in amino acids: CASRQGFGQPQHF.

This chain's CDR3 is CASSLEPGGTQYF. The chain links TRBV11-2 to TRBJ2-5; TCRdb picks TRBD1, but there is no DNA to check that call. CDR3 length: 13 amino acids. Looked up from germline, CDR1 is SGHAT and CDR2 is FQNNGV.

The J gene is TRBJ2-3, the V gene TRBV27; lacking DNA, the TRBD1 call made by TCRdb goes unchecked. CDR3 length: 15 amino acids. Germline CDR1 is MNHEY and CDR2 is SMNVEV (reference sequence). CDR3 loop: CASSLSQRATDTQYF.

The CDR3 region is CASSFRGGSYEQYF. This chain links TRBV27 with TRBJ2-7. The CDR3 covers 14 residues. Germline V gene data show CDR1 as MNHEY and CDR2 as SMNVEV (reference sequence).

The chain carries TRBV5-6 and TRBJ1-1; the D gene TCRdb calls, TRBD1, cannot be checked with no DNA. The CDR3 has 14 residues. Germline lookup yields CDR1 SGHDT and CDR2 YYEEEE. This CDR3 reads CASSSGGANTEAFF.

This chain joins TRBV20-1 and TRBJ2-1. Germline-derived CDR1 and CDR2 are DFQATT and SNEGSKA (reference sequence). This CDR3 is 15 amino acids long. CDR3 in amino acids: CSARSSSNFYNEQFF.

The chain uses TRBV10-3 and TRBJ1-1; absent DNA, TCRdb's TRBD1 call cannot be checked. CDR1 is ENHRY, CDR2 SYGVKD, per germline. This CDR3 region has 17 residues. The CDR3 reads CAISDPAQTAMNTEAFF.

CDR3 sequence: CATSDRSSGRAYNEQFF. The chain carries TRBV24-1 and TRBJ2-1; TCRdb's assignment of TRBD2 cannot be checked, as there is no DNA. The CDR3 has 17 amino acids. Germline V gene lookup returns CDR1 KGHDR and CDR2 SFDVKD.

This rearrangement joins TRBV7-8 to TRBJ2-2; the D call from TCRdb, TRBD1, cannot be confirmed without DNA. Germline V gives CDR1 SGHVS, CDR2 FQNEAQ. This CDR3 contains 16 residues. This chain's CDR3 is CASSFNRGSTTGELFF.

The chain uses TRBV5-6 and TRBJ1-5; the TRBD1 assignment by TCRdb is unverifiable without DNA. The CDR3 has 19 amino acids. The V gene's germline CDR1 is SGHDT and CDR2 YYEEEE. CDR3 sequence reads: CASSLGTGRLGYSNQPQHF. Combining the CDR3 with reference TRBV5-6 and TRBJ1-5 gives the whole variable domain DAGVTQSPTHLIKTRGQQVTLRCSPKSGHDTVSWYQQALGQGPQFIFQYYEEEERQRGNFPDRFSGHQFPNYSSELNVNALLLGDSALYLCASSLGTGRLGYSNQPQHFGDGTRLSIL.

This chain uses TRBV15 with TRBJ1-5. Germline V gene sequence: CDR1 LNHNV, CDR2 YYDKDF (reference sequence). This CDR3 region has 16 residues. CDR3 sequence: CATSPQGKNSNQPQHF. The variable domain in full, completed from reference TRBV15 and TRBJ1-5, reads DAMVIQNPRYQVTQFGKPVTLSCSQTLNHNVMYWYQQKSSQAPKLLFHYYDKDFNNEADTPDNFQSRRPNTSFCFLDIRSPGLGDTAMYLCATSPQGKNSNQPQHFGDGTRLSIL.

The rearrangement uses TRBV27 and TRBJ2-1; there is no DNA to check the TCRdb D call of TRBD2. From germline, CDR1 is MNHEY and CDR2 SMNVEV (reference sequence). This CDR3 spans 16 amino acids. The CDR3 is CASSPAGLAAYNEQFF.

The rearrangement links TRBV6-5 to TRBJ2-3; TCRdb's assignment of TRBD2 cannot be checked, as there is no DNA. The CDR3 consists of 16 residues. The germline V gene has CDR1 MNHEY and CDR2 SVGAGI. This CDR3 is CASSYKRGRGTDTQYF.

V and J are TRBV19 and TRBJ1-1. CDR1 LNHDA and CDR2 SQIVND come from the germline V gene (reference sequence). This CDR3 is 13 amino acids long. CDR3 amino acids: CASSINGYTEAFF.

The gene calls are TRBV10-3 and TRBJ1-1; no DNA is available, so the TRBD1 call from TCRdb remains unchecked. Germline CDR1 ENHRY, CDR2 SYGVKD. This CDR3 is 16 amino acids long. CDR3 protein: CAISESRGRLNTEAFF.

The chain employs TRBV15 and TRBJ2-3; checking the TCRdb D call of TRBD2 is not possible without DNA. Looked up from germline, CDR1 is LNHNV and CDR2 is YYDKDF (reference sequence). This CDR3 region has 15 residues. CDR3 protein: CATSRARPTTDTQYF.

V gene TRBV5-5 combines with J gene TRBJ2-7; the TRBD1 assignment by TCRdb is unverifiable without DNA. The germline CDR1 and CDR2 sequences are SGHKS and YYEKEE (reference sequence). This CDR3 comprises 18 residues. CDR3 loop: CASRAGTGASVISYEQYF.

The chain combines TRBV5-1 with TRBJ1-2. CDR1 is SGHRS and CDR2 is YFSETQ in the germline V gene. The CDR3 extends over 12 amino acids. The chain's CDR3 is CASSPDKYGYTF.

V gene TRBV6-5 combines with J gene TRBJ1-5. The CDR3 is 16 amino acids. The germline CDR1 and CDR2 sequences are MNHEY and SVGAGI. CDR3 region: CASSYSLIQRAQPQHF.

This chain joins TRBV20-1 and TRBJ2-7; TCRdb lists TRBD1, though no DNA is available to test this call. CDR3 length equals 14 residues. Germline CDR1 reads DFQATT; CDR2 reads SNEGSKA (reference sequence). CDR3 protein: CSARDPQGRYEQYF.

This chain uses TRBV29-1 with TRBJ1-1; TCRdb calls TRBD1, which cannot be checked without DNA. The CDR3 consists of 14 residues. Germline V gene data show CDR1 as SQVTM and CDR2 as ANQGSEA. Here the CDR3 reads CSATGQSKNTEAFF.